One sample yielded the 18 T cell receptor beta chains listed below, sequenced in a study of T cell changes during pregnancy in multiple sclerosis. The assay was immunoSEQ multiplex PCR, and TCRdb's table has in-frame clones only and misses some. The table lists about 59,000 clones, about nine tenths of them singletons. Sequenced material: peripheral blood, taken in the third trimester of pregnancy. Source of these receptors: a female donor in good health, enrolled as a control in a pregnancy study.

The V and J genes are TRBV2 and TRBJ1-6; 11 bases align to TRBD1. The germline CDR1 and CDR2 sequences are SNHLY and FYNNEI. The V gene end was trimmed by 6 bases and the J gene end by 10 bases; junction bases not matched to a gene: 2. The CDR3 runs 13 residues. The DNA of the CDR3 is TGTGCCAGCAGGGGACAGGGGGGCTCACCCCTCCACTTT. Its protein is CASRGQGGSPLHF.

The V call is TRBV10-3, the J call TRBJ2-5; 7 nucleotides align to TRBD1. The V and J ends lost 11 bases and 5 bases, in that order; junction bases with no gene match: 8. Germline CDR1 ENHRY, CDR2 SYGVKD. The CDR3 contains 12 residues. CDR3 amino acids: CAAQGGGETQYF. CDR3 DNA: TGTGCCGCCCAAGGGGGCGGGGAGACCCAGTACTTC.

This CDR3 is CASSPWGQANYGYTF. CDR3 nucleotide sequence: TGCGCCAGCAGCCCGTGGGGGCAGGCTAACTATGGCTACACCTTC. The chain links TRBV5-1 to TRBJ1-2; tentatively, D is TRBD1 (6 bases). The CDR3 runs 15 residues. Germline CDR1 and CDR2: SGHRS and YFSETQ. V was pared by 4 bases and J by 0 bases, with 13 bases between.

This chain uses TRBV5-4 with TRBJ2-3, with 12 bases lining up with TRBD2. The CDR3 loop spans 16 amino acids. After removal of 1 base from V and 6 bases from J, the junction contained 6 bases not matched to a gene. Germline CDR1 reads SGHNT; CDR2 reads YYREEE (reference sequence). CDR3 protein: CASSLRLAGGIDTQYF. In nucleotides, the CDR3 is TGTGCCAGCAGCTTGCGTCTAGCGGGGGGGATCGATACGCAGTATTTT.

This sequence joins TRBV6-5 and TRBJ1-5; D is ambiguous. V was shortened by 6 bases and J by 1 base, with 7 bases between the two germline ends. The CDR3 has 13 amino acids. Per germline, CDR1 MNHEY and CDR2 SVGAGI. The CDR3 DNA is TGTGCCAGCAGAACATTGAGCAATCAGCCCCAGCATTTT. Its protein is CASRTLSNQPQHF.

The chain joins TRBV20-1 to TRBJ1-1, with D hard to call. Germline V gives CDR1 DFQATT, CDR2 SNEGSKA (reference sequence). V was cut by 6 bases and J by 6 bases, with 11 bases left in between. The CDR3 loop spans 11 amino acids. This chain's CDR3 is CSAAPGSEAFF. CDR3 nucleotide sequence: TGCAGTGCCGCCCCCGGGTCTGAAGCTTTCTTT.

V and J are TRBV7-2 and TRBJ2-3, with TRBD2 matching over 10 bases. Germline-derived CDR1 and CDR2 are SGHTA and FQGNSA. Trimming took 2 bases from V and 4 from J; bases not matched to a gene: 6. The CDR3 runs to 16 residues. The CDR3 region is CASSLRLAGGADTQYF. CDR3 in DNA: TGTGCCAGCAGCTTAAGGTTAGCGGGGGGCGCAGATACGCAGTATTTT.

This chain links TRBV28 with TRBJ2-2, with D unclear. V was cut by 2 bases and J by 1 base, with 2 bases left in between. CDR1 is MDHEN and CDR2 is SYDVKM in the germline V gene. The CDR3 runs to 13 residues. The CDR3 here is CASSLLNTGELFF. In DNA, the CDR3 is TGTGCCAGCAGTTTACTGAACACCGGGGAGCTGTTTTTT.

The chain employs TRBV5-1 and TRBJ2-5, with D perhaps matching TRBD2 (7 bases). The CDR3 has 15 amino acids. CDR1 is SGHRS, CDR2 YFSETQ, per germline. V was clipped by 7 bases and J by 5 bases, with 21 bases between them. The CDR3 DNA sequence: TGCGCCAGCGCCCCGGGGGGCAGGCAGCTGGAGACCCAGTACTTC. Encoded protein: CASAPGGRQLETQYF.

The chain carries TRBV27 and TRBJ1-5; 7 positions match TRBD1. The CDR3 consists of 13 residues. Trimming cost V 5 bases and J 4 bases; bases outside gene matches: 2. Germline CDR1 and CDR2: MNHEY and SMNVEV (reference sequence). The CDR3 loop reads CASSDRVNQPQHF. The CDR3 region has the DNA TGTGCCAGCAGTGACAGGGTAAATCAGCCCCAGCATTTT.

The rearrangement joins TRBV20-1 to TRBJ1-2; tentatively, D is TRBD1 (6 bases). The V gene lost 7 bases and the J gene lost 4 bases, with 10 bases spanning the gap. CDR3 length: 11 residues. Germline loops: CDR1 DFQATT, CDR2 SNEGSKA (reference sequence). CDR3: CSVQGTYGYTF. Here the CDR3 DNA reads TGCAGTGTTCAGGGGACCTATGGCTACACCTTC.

This sequence joins TRBV30 and TRBJ1-4; 7 bases are a match to TRBD1. V lost 1 base and J lost 7; bases outside the gene matches: 9. CDR1 GTSNPN and CDR2 SVGIG come from the germline V gene (reference sequence). The CDR3 runs 15 residues. The CDR3 loop is CAWSGPVTGTEKLFF. DNA for the CDR3: TGTGCCTGGAGTGGACCGGTGACAGGGACTGAAAAACTGTTTTTT.

The rearrangement links TRBV7-9 to TRBJ1-2; TRBD1 might be the D (5 bases). The CDR3 has 18 residues. Trimming took off 0 bases at V and 0 bases at J, with 17 bases between the two ends. Germline CDR1 is SEHNR and CDR2 is FQNEAQ (reference sequence). The CDR3 bases are TGTGCCAGCAGCTTAGCGCGGGATAGGGGTCGGTCTAACTATGGCTACACCTTC. It codes for CASSLARDRGRSNYGYTF. The whole variable domain, remainder taken from reference TRBV7-9 and TRBJ1-2, is DTGVSQNPRHKITKRGQNVTFRCDPISEHNRLYWYRQTLGQGPEFLTYFQNEAQLEKSRLLSDRFSAERPKGSFSTLEIQRTEQGDSAMYLCASSLARDRGRSNYGYTFGSGTRLTVV.

The rearrangement joins TRBV5-1 to TRBJ2-3; TRBD2 aligns across 11 bases. The CDR3 totals 16 residues. Germline trimming cut 5 bases from V and 1 base from J; bases unmatched to any gene: 6. Looked up from germline, CDR1 is SGHRS and CDR2 is YFSETQ. The CDR3 coding sequence is TGCGCCAGCAGTTCCGGGACTAGCGGCCGCACAGATACGCAGTATTTT. It encodes CASSSGTSGRTDTQYF.

The chain has TRBV10-3 and TRBJ1-2; 9 bases fit TRBD1. This CDR3 contains 15 residues. CDR1 and CDR2 (germline): ENHRY, SYGVKD. V gave up 5 bases and J gave up 7 bases; unmatched junction bases: 11. CDR3 bases: TGTGCCATCAGTAGCGCCGGGACAGGGCTGGTTGGCTACACCTTC. Encoded protein: CAISSAGTGLVGYTF.

The rearrangement uses TRBV6-1 and TRBJ1-3; D is perhaps TRBD1 (6 bases). CDR3 length: 14 amino acids. CDR1 and CDR2 (germline): MNHNS, SASEGT. Trimming took 6 bases from V and 1 from J, leaving 10 bases between them. The DNA for the CDR3 is TGTGCCAGCAGCGCAACAGGGTCTGGAAACACCATATATTTT. Translated, it gives CASSATGSGNTIYF.

V usage is TRBV27 and J usage is TRBJ2-7; TRBD2 aligns across 13 bases. CDR1 MNHEY and CDR2 SMNVEV come from the germline V gene (reference sequence). The V segment lost 6 bases and the J segment 5 bases; nucleotides outside the gene matches: 7. The CDR3 is 15 residues long. The CDR3 reads CASSHWTSGSNEQYF. The CDR3 nucleotides read TGTGCCAGCAGCCACTGGACTAGCGGGAGTAACGAGCAGTACTTC.

Comment on this clone: Its ends do not fully match the called genes, so a read error is possible. The V call is TRBV30, the J call TRBJ2-1; D possibly corresponds to TRBD2 (5 bases). There are 12 residues in the CDR3. The germline CDR1 and CDR2 sequences are GTSNPN and SVGIG (reference sequence). CDR3 region: CAWSAGGSVGLF. The CDR3 DNA follows: TGTGCCTGGAGTGCGGGTGGGAGTGTAGGGCTCTTC.